This TCR beta chain was sequenced during a study of a mutant IDH1 vaccine in newly diagnosed glioma. Regarding this clone: Antigen unknown.

Time point denoted: week 35, safety follow-up. A 20-mer mutant IDH1 peptide at 300 ug was injected subcutaneously with topical imiquimod. This CDR3 has 15 residues. The V and J ends lost 0 bases and 7 bases respectively, with 13 bases between them. The V gene's germline CDR1 is MDHEN and CDR2 SYDVKM. TCRdb's table, derived via immunoSEQ multiplex PCR, lists solely in-frame clones and lacks some. Seen here are about 56,000 clones, less than 90% observed once, and the top ten hold more than 1.5%. The rearrangement uses TRBV28 and TRBJ1-5; tentative D call: TRBD1 (6 bases). The TCR was taken from a man aged 40-49 years with glioma. Sample: PBMCs, taken from a glioma patient whose treatment included an IDH1 peptide vaccine. CDR3 amino acids: CASSLWGGSIQPQHF. CDR3 coding DNA: TGTGCCAGCAGTTTATGGGGGGGCAGTATACAGCCCCAGCATTTT.